The 25 T cell receptor beta chains reported below all come from one sample, sequenced in a study of T cells in localized non-small cell lung cancer (dated by TCRdb to the early 2020s). The protocol used for the library was the immunoSEQ multiplex PCR assay. Held by TCRdb, this immuneACCESS table contains in-frame sequences only and omits some clones. Under half of the omission traces to an unresolved V gene where checked; the cause of the rest is unknown. Recorded for this sample are around 100,000 clones; 87% of them occurred a single time. Roughly 14% of the sample is held by the ten biggest clonotypes. The specimen comprised peripheral blood, sampled before any cancer treatment. These receptors were taken from a man aged 40 to 69 with stage I squamous cell lung carcinoma.

The chain combines TRBV7-2 with TRBJ2-3, with TRBD2 matching over 12 bases. Trimming cost V 5 bases and J 2 bases; bases outside gene matches: 11. Germline-derived CDR1 and CDR2 are SGHTA and FQGNSA. The CDR3 runs 18 residues. The CDR3 coding sequence is TGTGCCAGCAGCGTATCACTAGCGGGGGGCCATAACACAGATACGCAGTATTTT. Its translation is CASSVSLAGGHNTDTQYF.

CDR3 coding DNA: TGTGCCAGCAGTTCCGCAGGGACAGATACGCAGTATTTT. Translating it yields CASSSAGTDTQYF. The V and J genes are TRBV28 and TRBJ2-3; maybe TRBD1 (5 bases). Between the trimmed V and J ends, which lost 4 bases and 3 bases, there was a span of 8 bases. Germline assignment: CDR1 MDHEN and CDR2 SYDVKM. There are 13 residues in the CDR3.

This clone was seen a few times. This chain joins TRBV6-1 and TRBJ1-6; D may be TRBD1 (5 bases). Trimming cost V 11 bases and J 7 bases, with 21 bases left between them. The CDR3 covers 15 residues. Per germline, CDR1 MNHNS and CDR2 SASEGT. CDR3 in DNA: TGTGCCGCTCGAACGACCGGGACCTTCAATTCACCCCTCCACTTT. Translation: CAARTTGTFNSPLHF.

A note on this clone: At one end the junction does not follow the germline gene, possibly because of a read error. The rearrangement uses TRBV5-1 and TRBJ1-1, with a tentative D call TRBD1 (5 bases). Germline CDR1 is SGHRS and CDR2 is YFSETQ. The CDR3 loop spans 16 amino acids. Here the CDR3 reads CASRLGVGVMNTEAFF. The CDR3 bases are TGCGCCAGCAGGTTGGGGGTTGGGGTTATGAACACTGAAGCTTTCTTT.

The chain couples TRBV2 to TRBJ1-5; 7 nucleotides agree with TRBD1. The CDR3 has 16 amino acids. With V trimmed by 5 bases and J by 4 bases, 11 bases remained unmatched. Germline values: CDR1 SNHLY, CDR2 FYNNEI. For the CDR3, the DNA is TGTGCCAGCAGTTTAGAGGGACAGCACCTTAATCAGCCCCAGCATTTT. It translates to CASSLEGQHLNQPQHF.

The chain carries TRBV4-3 and TRBJ2-7; D is perhaps TRBD2 (7 bases). Trimming stripped 3 bases from V and 4 bases from J, with 19 bases between. The CDR3 runs to 16 residues. Per germline, CDR1 LGHNA and CDR2 YSLEER. The CDR3 DNA reads TGCGCCAGCAGCCATTCCCCCGCAGGGGAGGGGTACGAGCAGTACTTC. Residues: CASSHSPAGEGYEQYF.

Regarding this clone: At one end the junction does not follow the germline gene, possibly because of a read error. The V call is TRBV6-6, the J call TRBJ1-1, with 7 bases fitting TRBD1. The length of the CDR3 is 12 residues. The germline gives CDR1 MNHNY, CDR2 SVGAGI (reference sequence). The CDR3 reads CASSLTTGTITF. The CDR3 DNA reads as TGTGCCAGCAGCCTCACGACAGGGACAATTACGTTT.

The chain combines TRBV6-5 with TRBJ2-5; D is perhaps TRBD1 (6 bases). V gave up 7 bases and J gave up 3 bases, with 12 bases separating them. This CDR3 region has 13 residues. CDR1 and CDR2 (germline): MNHEY, SVGAGI. DNA of the CDR3: TGTGCCAGCACTACAGGGCGTAAAGAGACCCAGTACTTC. Protein product: CASTTGRKETQYF.

This clone was recorded a few times. The chain is built from TRBV5-1 and TRBJ2-1; D not resolved. From germline, CDR1 is SGHRS and CDR2 YFSETQ. CDR3 length: 13 residues. Trimming left V 1 base short and J 1 base short, with 3 bases between. The CDR3 sequence is CASSLQSYNEQFF. CDR3 in DNA: TGCGCCAGCAGCTTGCAATCCTACAATGAGCAGTTCTTC.

CDR3 protein: CASSVLAPQENSPLHF. The CDR3 DNA reads TGTGCCAGCAGCGTCCTGGCTCCTCAAGAGAATTCACCCCTCCACTTT. The V gene is TRBV9, the J gene TRBJ1-6, with no clear D. V lost 2 bases and J lost 7, with 16 bases in between. The CDR3 is 16 residues long. CDR1 is SGDLS and CDR2 is YYNGEE in the germline V gene. Based on the CDR3 plus reference TRBV9 and TRBJ1-6, the full variable domain is DSGVTQTPKHLITATGQRVTLRCSPRSGDLSVYWYQQSLDQGLQFLIQYYNGEERAKGNILERFSAQQFPDLHSELNLSSLELGDSALYFCASSVLAPQENSPLHFGNGTRLTVT.

The V call is TRBV5-1, the J call TRBJ1-1, with D possibly being TRBD1 (5 bases). Germline CDR1 and CDR2: SGHRS and YFSETQ. Trimming left V 2 bases short and J 6 bases short, with 17 bases between. The CDR3 length is 15 residues. CDR3 coding DNA: TGCGCCAGCAGCTTAGAGGGGACGGCGGGCGCTGAAGCTTTCTTT. This gives the protein CASSLEGTAGAEAFF.

This sequence joins TRBV2 and TRBJ1-3, with unresolved D. Looked up from germline, CDR1 is SNHLY and CDR2 is FYNNEI. The CDR3 contains 19 residues. Trimming took off 5 bases at V and 0 bases at J, with 23 bases between the two ends. The CDR3 DNA follows: TGTGCCAGCAGTAGTCGGGTAACCCTGTGGGGATACTCTGGAAACACCATATATTTT. This translates into CASSSRVTLWGYSGNTIYF.

The J gene is TRBJ1-1, the V gene TRBV18, with D tentatively TRBD1 (6 bases). Germline values: CDR1 KGHSH, CDR2 LQKENI. V was shortened by 8 bases and J by 2 bases, with 18 bases between the two germline ends. The CDR3 length is 15 residues. CDR3 DNA sequence: TGTGCCAGCACAAATCTAGGACAGACAAACACTGAAGCTTTCTTT. Protein: CASTNLGQTNTEAFF.

The chain couples TRBV7-2 to TRBJ1-1; tentatively, D is TRBD1 (5 bases). Germline lookup yields CDR1 SGHTA and CDR2 FQGNSA. Trimming shortened V by 4 bases and J by 2 bases, and 14 bases separated the two germline ends. CDR3 length: 15 residues. This CDR3 is CASSSPKRGNTEAFF. CDR3 in DNA: TGTGCCAGCAGCTCCCCAAAGAGGGGAAACACTGAAGCTTTCTTT.

This sequence joins TRBV10-3 and TRBJ2-3, with no clear D. CDR1 ENHRY and CDR2 SYGVKD come from the germline V gene. The V and J ends lost 0 bases and 1 base respectively, with 8 bases between them. The CDR3 extends over 15 amino acids. The CDR3 DNA is TGTGCCATCAGTGAGTCGTACTCCCGCACAGATACGCAGTATTTT. Translating gives CAISESYSRTDTQYF.

This chain joins TRBV18 and TRBJ1-4; no clear D. The CDR3 runs to 14 residues. Per the germline V gene, CDR1 is KGHSH and CDR2 is LQKENI. Deletions cut 3 bases from V and 11 bases from J, with 16 bases between. The CDR3 sequence: CASSPRGIEEKLFF. In DNA form, the CDR3 reads TGTGCCAGCTCACCGCGGGGAATTGAGGAGAAACTGTTTTTT.

The genes are TRBV7-2 and TRBJ2-7; 11 bases agree with TRBD1. The CDR3 spans 16 residues. V was pared by 2 bases and J by 5 bases, with 8 bases of the junction left unmatched. Germline values: CDR1 SGHTA, CDR2 FQGNSA. CDR3 protein: CASSLRTGGVRHEQYF. The CDR3 DNA follows: TGTGCCAGCAGCTTACGGACAGGGGGCGTACGACACGAGCAGTACTTC.

The genes are TRBV28 and TRBJ1-2; D remains ambiguous. The CDR3 contains 16 residues. Germline V gene lookup returns CDR1 MDHEN and CDR2 SYDVKM. V gave up 3 bases and J gave up 8 bases, with 22 bases separating them. In nucleotides, the CDR3 is TGTGCCAGCAGTTTGCTCTCTGTAGGGAAGACTAGGGGCTACACCTTC. Translated: CASSLLSVGKTRGYTF.

Only one count was recorded for this clone. This rearrangement joins TRBV9 to TRBJ2-6, with D tentatively TRBD2 (5 bases). The length of the CDR3 is 14 residues. Per germline, CDR1 SGDLS and CDR2 YYNGEE. V lost 3 bases to trimming and J lost 2 bases, with 6 bases between them. In nucleotides, the CDR3 is TGTGCCAGCAGCGAGGGAGCTGGGGCCAACGTCCTGACTTTC. Encoded protein: CASSEGAGANVLTF.

The chain combines TRBV7-8 with TRBJ1-5; D is unresolved. V lost 0 bases and J lost 2, with 5 bases in between. Germline V gene sequence: CDR1 SGHVS, CDR2 FQNEAQ. The CDR3 totals 14 residues. The CDR3: CASSLALGNQPQHF. The DNA of the CDR3 is TGTGCCAGCAGCTTAGCGTTAGGCAATCAGCCCCAGCATTTT.

J is TRBJ1-2 and V is TRBV2, with a weak D call TRBD1 (5 bases). Between the trimmed V and J ends, which lost 6 bases and 4 bases, there was a span of 12 bases. This CDR3 comprises 13 residues. CDR1 SNHLY and CDR2 FYNNEI come from the germline V gene. CDR3 bases: TGTGCCAGCAGCGTCCTCGACAGCTATGGCTACACCTTC. It encodes CASSVLDSYGYTF.

The V call is TRBV15, the J call TRBJ2-3; either TRBD1 or TRBD2 may supply D (7 bases each). This CDR3 region has 16 residues. Trimming removed 4 bases from V and 0 bases from J, with 14 bases in between. Germline CDR1 reads LNHNV; CDR2 reads YYDKDF (reference sequence). Here the CDR3 reads CATSTGGAGSTDTQYF. The CDR3 nucleotides read TGTGCCACCAGCACAGGGGGGGCAGGGAGCACAGATACGCAGTATTTT.

This clone was counted between two and nine times. This chain connects TRBV30 to TRBJ1-5; D ambiguous. V was cut by 1 base and J by 4 bases, with 14 bases left in between. CDR1 and CDR2 from the germline V gene are GTSNPN and SVGIG (reference sequence). This CDR3 region has 15 residues. Written as DNA, the CDR3 is TGTGCCTGGAGTGGAGGGAGTTCGGAAAATCAGCCCCAGCATTTT. Protein: CAWSGGSSENQPQHF.

DNA of the CDR3: TGTGCCAGCAGCTTGGGACGACAGAGCCCCTACGAGCAGTACTTC. It translates to CASSLGRQSPYEQYF. The chain combines TRBV5-6 with TRBJ2-7; TRBD1 is a possible D gene (5 bases). Per germline, CDR1 SGHDT and CDR2 YYEEEE. This CDR3 contains 15 residues. Trimming removed 0 bases from V and 2 bases from J, with 12 bases in between.

The rearrangement joins TRBV11-1 to TRBJ2-5; weak D call: TRBD2 (6 bases). V gave up 2 bases and J gave up 4 bases, with 11 bases separating them. CDR1 and CDR2 from the germline V gene are SGHAT and FQDESV (reference sequence). CDR3 length equals 14 residues. The CDR3 DNA reads as TGTGCCAGCAGCTTAATGGGGGGAGCAGAGACCCAGTACTTC. Translated, it gives CASSLMGGAETQYF.